Reported below is one T cell receptor (beta chain). The antigen it binds to is not known. A junction end diverges from the germline sequence, so it may reflect a read error. This specimen comes from a study of blood T cell repertoires in COVID-19 (dated by TCRdb to the early 2020s). Regarding the complete study: Samples from collaborators originated in the United States, Italy and Spain and spanned both the acute and convalescent phases of COVID-19. The prospective study material was composed of cDNA or gDNA derived from T cells, B-cell-depleted T cells, or PBMCs. Samples came from the ongoing ImmuneRACE study (first 160 participants) plus 1,254 subjects from 6 global collaborators. Where HLA class I and class II types were available, the types were taken from metadata supplied by the sample provider, not from assay-based typing. The sample metadata nearly always contained a de-identified subject ID, COVID-19 status, age in years and sex. Deeply sampled blood TCRbeta repertoires from subjects exposed to, actively infected with, or recovered from COVID-19 were included in the dataset. A freely available public database, intended as a resource for researchers studying the immune response to SARS-CoV-2, is where the repertoires were released.

The CDR3 covers 15 residues, taking in both the cysteine and the phenylalanine. Only the CDR3 portion is preserved as DNA: 45 bases, with reading frame beginning at the first base. CDR1 and CDR2 (SNHLY, FYNNEI) derive from the germline V gene. Study-wide conclusions, independent of this receptor: The quantity of clinical and demographic metadata differed by source and by participant and was supplied without curation.

Enrolling through a virtual design, the prospective study's participants ranged in age from about 18 to 100 years and lived across roughly 24 United States geographic areas. Cohort assignment in the prospective study relied on participant-reported clinical history from a screening survey and a study questionnaire. ImmuneRACE Cohort 3 recovered participants were defined by two consecutive negative NP/OP PCR tests, healthcare professional clearance, or symptom resolution. In the prospective study, mobile phlebotomists collected whole blood, serum and a nasopharyngeal or oropharyngeal swab from each participant. Participants in the prospective study had the option to provide additional blood draws and questionnaires over a 2-month period. Before DNA extraction, prospective study blood samples were shipped either frozen or at room temperature. TCRbeta CDR3 regions were amplified from genomic DNA by means of the immunoSEQ Assay, a bias-controlled multiplex PCR. Per the authors' processing: The number of nucleated cells in each sample was estimated by amplification of reference gene primers within the assay. To quantify the absolute abundance of each unique TCRbeta CDR3 rearrangement, sequence reads were collapsed and filtered. For each sample, productive Simpson clonality was calculated as the square root of Simpson's diversity index over productive rearrangements. As stored in TCRdb, this immuneACCESS dataset retains in-frame rearrangements with V and J assigned. A fraction of the clones does not appear; measured against another copy, unresolved V genes explain less than half of the discrepancy, and the remainder lacks a known reason. V, J and clone size are those of that table, while D and trimming were read from the DNA. The sample yields 200,000 to 250,000 clones; about 88% were counted once. The ten most abundant clones make up about 2.4% of the sample.

Sequenced input: PBMCs or T cells enriched from blood (not recorded which). The TCR comes from a woman aged 25 to 39 who had recovered from COVID-19. The chain is assembled from TRBV2 and TRBJ2-1, and 11 bases in between align with TRBD1. This receptor has the CDR3 CASSRRTGGYDEQFF. At the DNA level, the sequence is TGTGCCAGCAGTCGGCGGACAGGGGGCTACGATGAGCAGTTCTTC.